These 9 T cell receptor beta chains were sequenced from one sample in a study of blood T cell repertoires in COVID-19 (dated by TCRdb to 2018 to 2020). The library was produced with the immunoSEQ multiplex PCR assay. TCRdb took over this immuneACCESS table, retaining in-frame rearrangements with V and J assigned. Such tables are incomplete; in checked studies, under half of the missing clones stem from an unresolved V gene, and the remainder is unexplained. The sample data list 250,000 to 300,000 clones, and about 85% of these were observed just once. The ten top clones hold roughly 2.4% of the sample. Sequencing was carried out using peripheral blood. Source of these receptors: a woman aged 45-65 years who had recovered from COVID-19.

The chain uses TRBV29-1 and TRBJ1-3; D gene unclear. CDR3 size: 12 residues. Germline CDR1 SQVTM, CDR2 ANQGSEA. V lost 5 bases to trimming and J lost 4 bases, with 9 bases between them. The CDR3 here is CSVLLSGNTIYF. The CDR3 bases are TGCAGCGTTCTTCTATCAGGAAACACCATATATTTT.

The sample holds one count of this clone. The chain joins TRBV29-1 to TRBJ2-5, with 13 nucleotides matching TRBD2. CDR1 and CDR2 (germline): SQVTM, ANQGSEA. CDR3 length: 14 residues. The junction had 4 bases not matched to a gene; V was cut back by 4 bases and J by 5 bases. CDR3 amino acids: CSVGTSGSGETQYF. In DNA, the CDR3 is TGCAGCGTTGGGACTAGCGGGAGCGGGGAGACCCAGTACTTC.

The chain is built from TRBV7-6 and TRBJ1-5, with D maybe TRBD1 (5 bases). From germline, CDR1 is SGHVS and CDR2 FNYEAQ. The ends were cut back, 5 bases at V and 3 bases at J, with 17 bases in the middle. The length of the CDR3 is 16 residues. CDR3 nucleotide sequence: TGTGCCAGCAGCCCAGCCCCAAGGGGTCACAATCAGCCCCAGCATTTT. Residues: CASSPAPRGHNQPQHF. The full variable domain, completed using reference TRBV7-6 and TRBJ1-5, is GAGVSQSPRYKVTKRGQDVALRCDPISGHVSLYWYRQALGQGPEFLTYFNYEAQQDKSGLPNDRFSAERPEGSISTLTIQRTEQRDSAMYRCASSPAPRGHNQPQHFGDGTRLSIL.

The chain carries TRBV5-1 and TRBJ2-7, with D possibly matching TRBD1 (5 bases). V was clipped by 4 bases and J by 0 bases, with 14 bases between them. Germline assignment: CDR1 SGHRS and CDR2 YFSETQ. The CDR3 runs to 15 residues. CDR3 region: CASSVQAVSSYEQYF. The CDR3 nucleotides are TGCGCCAGCAGCGTACAGGCCGTTAGCTCCTACGAGCAGTACTTC.

This clone has only a few counts. The rearrangement uses TRBV28 and TRBJ2-1; possibly TRBD2 for D (6 bases). V was clipped by 7 bases and J by 8 bases, with 21 bases between them. There are 15 residues in the CDR3. In germline, CDR1 is MDHEN, CDR2 SYDVKM. The CDR3 spells CASKALSGVSDEQFF. DNA of the CDR3: TGTGCCAGCAAAGCCCTATCGGGAGTGAGCGATGAGCAGTTCTTC.

CDR3 loop: CASSRTGEAYEQYF. The CDR3 DNA sequence: TGTGCCAGCAGCCGGACAGGGGAAGCCTACGAGCAGTACTTC. The gene calls are TRBV6-5 and TRBJ2-7; 9 nucleotides match TRBD1. Germline V gene sequence: CDR1 MNHEY, CDR2 SVGAGI. V was clipped by 6 bases and J by 2 bases; unmatched bases: 5. This CDR3 comprises 14 residues.

The rearrangement links TRBV5-1 to TRBJ1-2; D is possibly TRBD1 (6 bases). The germline V gene has CDR1 SGHRS and CDR2 YFSETQ. Trimming removed 1 base from V and 7 bases from J, with 14 bases in between. The CDR3 is 14 amino acids. The CDR3 DNA follows: TGCGCCAGCAGCTTGAGTCTGGGGGCTGCTGGCTACACCTTC. Translating gives CASSLSLGAAGYTF.

This clone was observed a few times. The chain couples TRBV2 to TRBJ2-1, with 7 bases matching TRBD2. The germline gives CDR1 SNHLY, CDR2 FYNNEI. This CDR3 is 14 amino acids long. The V segment lost 6 bases and the J segment 2 bases; nucleotides outside the gene matches: 4. CDR3 sequence reads: CASRAGDTYNEQFF. DNA for the CDR3: TGTGCCAGCAGGGCGGGAGATACCTACAATGAGCAGTTCTTC. The full variable domain, in which reference TRBV2 and TRBJ2-1 provide the parts outside the CDR3, is EPEVTQTPSHQVTQMGQEVILRCVPISNHLYFYWYRQILGQKVEFLVSFYNNEISEKSEIFDDQFSVERPDGSNFTLKIRSTKLEDSAMYFCASRAGDTYNEQFFGPGTRLTVL.

The sample holds one count of this clone. This chain connects TRBV4-1 to TRBJ2-3; TRBD1 matches at 7 bases. The germline V gene encodes CDR1 MGHRA and CDR2 YSYEKL. After removal of 0 bases from V and 4 bases from J, the junction contained 16 bases not matched to a gene. This CDR3 has 19 amino acids. The CDR3 region has the DNA TGCGCCAGCAGCCAAGAAAGGTTATTAGGGTATCAGGGGGCAGATACGCAGTATTTT. Translated, it gives CASSQERLLGYQGADTQYF.